What follows are 22 T cell receptor beta chains derived from one specimen sequenced in a study of STAT5B mutations in CD4+ large granular lymphocyte leukemia (dated by TCRdb to 2021 to 2024). The library relied on the immunoSEQ multiplex PCR assay. What TCRdb holds here is the immuneACCESS table cut down to in-frame rearrangements. Part of the clones is not present; checked against another copy, under half of the missing clones reflect an unresolved V gene, and the others are unexplained. The sample profile shows 25,000 to 30,000 clones; about four fifths of them were found once. Roughly 3.2% of the sample goes to the ten largest clones. Sequences were obtained from CD4+ T cells from blood buffy coats. These receptors came from a human donor in good health.

This clone was seen more than once but under ten times. V usage is TRBV5-5 and J usage is TRBJ1-1; D gene uncertain. Trimming removed 4 bases from V and 0 bases from J, with 13 bases in between. Germline V gene lookup returns CDR1 SGHKS and CDR2 YYEKEE (reference sequence). CDR3 length: 15 amino acids. For the CDR3, the DNA is TGTGCCAGCAGCCTCGGTCGGCTCATGAACACTGAAGCTTTCTTT. It is translated as CASSLGRLMNTEAFF. Supplemented by reference TRBV5-5 and TRBJ1-1, the full variable domain reads DAGVTQSPTHLIKTRGQQVTLRCSPISGHKSVSWYQQVLGQGPQFIFQYYEKEERGRGNFPDRFSARQFPNYSSELNVNALLLGDSALYLCASSLGRLMNTEAFFGQGTRLTVV.

J is TRBJ2-1 and V is TRBV27; 8 positions agree with TRBD2. Germline V lookup: CDR1 MNHEY, CDR2 SMNVEV (reference sequence). This CDR3 is built from 15 residues. J was trimmed by 7 bases and V by 5 bases; bases with no gene match: 10. This CDR3 reads CASSPNRGGPNEQFF. The CDR3 bases are TGTGCCAGCAGTCCCAATCGGGGGGGGCCTAATGAGCAGTTCTTC.

The chain uses TRBV7-2 and TRBJ2-3, with TRBD2 identical over 15 bases. The germline V gene encodes CDR1 SGHTA and CDR2 FQGNSA. CDR3 size: 18 residues. V was pared by 2 bases and J by 0 bases, with 3 bases of the junction left unmatched. The CDR3 reads CASSLLGLAGGSTDTQYF. CDR3 sequence (DNA): TGTGCCAGCAGCTTACTAGGACTAGCGGGAGGGAGCACAGATACGCAGTATTTT.

V is TRBV20-1 and J is TRBJ2-1; D uncertain. Germline loops: CDR1 DFQATT, CDR2 SNEGSKA (reference sequence). This CDR3 has 11 amino acids. V lost 3 bases to trimming and J lost 6 bases, with 6 bases between them. As DNA, the CDR3 is TGCAGTGCTAGCACATCCAATGAGCAGTTCTTC. Translated: CSASTSNEQFF.

This clone was seen more than once but under ten times. This rearrangement joins TRBV6-1 to TRBJ1-1; D remains ambiguous. Trimming shortened V by 4 bases and J by 4 bases, and 22 bases separated the two germline ends. The length of the CDR3 is 17 residues. Germline V gives CDR1 MNHNS, CDR2 SASEGT. The chain's CDR3 is CASSVRIIKGGSTEAFF. Written as DNA, the CDR3 is TGTGCCAGCAGTGTCCGGATCATTAAGGGCGGGAGCACTGAAGCTTTCTTT.

The V gene is TRBV5-6, the J gene TRBJ1-1, with a weak D call TRBD1 (5 bases). The ends were cut back, 5 bases at V and 1 base at J, with 12 bases in the middle. Germline lookup yields CDR1 SGHDT and CDR2 YYEEEE. CDR3 length: 14 amino acids. CDR3 amino acids: CASRSRVRNTEAFF. The CDR3 DNA follows: TGTGCCAGCAGATCCAGGGTGAGGAACACTGAAGCTTTCTTT. The full variable domain, completed using reference TRBV5-6 and TRBJ1-1, is DAGVTQSPTHLIKTRGQQVTLRCSPKSGHDTVSWYQQALGQGPQFIFQYYEEEERQRGNFPDRFSGHQFPNYSSELNVNALLLGDSALYLCASRSRVRNTEAFFGQGTRLTVV.

The genes are TRBV1 and TRBJ2-1; the DNA was not compared with TRBD1, the D call given in the table. TRBV1 is classified as a pseudogene. The CDR3 spans 15 residues. The CDR3 spells CTSSQETGDHNEQFF. For the CDR3, the DNA is TGCACCAGCAGCCAAGAGACAGGGGACCACAATGAGCAGTTCTTC.

Only one count was recorded for this clone. The V and J genes are TRBV6-5 and TRBJ2-1, with 9 bases that match TRBD2. Germline-derived CDR1 and CDR2 are MNHEY and SVGAGI. V dropped 2 bases and J dropped 12; count of bases not matched to a gene: 11. CDR3 length: 15 amino acids. The CDR3 region has the DNA TGTGCCAGCAGTTACGGTTTAGCGGGAGTGACTGGGCAGTTCTTC. Its translation is CASSYGLAGVTGQFF.

For the CDR3, the DNA is TGCGCCAGCAGCCAGGGGACTGACCCTCGAGAGACCCAGTACTTC. Translating it yields CASSQGTDPRETQYF. The rearrangement joins TRBV4-1 to TRBJ2-5; D is possibly TRBD2 (6 bases). V lost 3 bases and J lost 4, with 15 bases in between. The CDR3 runs to 15 residues. Looked up from germline, CDR1 is MGHRA and CDR2 is YSYEKL.

The chain carries TRBV18 and TRBJ1-2; 12 bases are a match to TRBD1. CDR1 and CDR2 from the germline V gene are KGHSH and LQKENI. Trimming cost V 2 bases and J 3 bases; bases outside gene matches: 7. CDR3 length: 17 amino acids. DNA of the CDR3: TGTGCCAGCTCACCATCCGGGACAGGGGGCGCTGACTATGGCTACACCTTC. Protein product: CASSPSGTGGADYGYTF.

The J gene is TRBJ1-2, the V gene TRBV5-6; unclear D gene. The CDR3 contains 16 residues. With 4 bases removed from V and 0 bases from J, the gap between germline ends came to 16 bases. Germline V CDR1 and CDR2: SGHDT, YYEEEE. The DNA for the CDR3 is TGTGCCAGCAGCGGAGTGGACGGCAGATCTAACTATGGCTACACCTTC. Translated: CASSGVDGRSNYGYTF.

The chain is built from TRBV7-2 and TRBJ2-3, with D hard to call. This CDR3 region has 12 residues. Germline V gives CDR1 SGHTA, CDR2 FQGNSA. Between the trimmed V and J ends, which lost 5 bases and 5 bases, there was a span of 8 bases. CDR3 in amino acids: CASSTGRDTQYF. CDR3 nucleotide sequence: TGTGCCAGCAGCACGGGCAGAGATACGCAGTATTTT.

The V and J genes are TRBV5-6 and TRBJ1-2; 7 nucleotides align to TRBD1. The CDR3 is 14 amino acids. Germline V gene data show CDR1 as SGHDT and CDR2 as YYEEEE. The J segment lost 3 bases and the V segment lost 4 bases, leaving 6 bases of the junction unmatched. The CDR3 loop reads CASSVLTGDYGYTF. CDR3 nucleotides: TGTGCCAGCAGCGTCTTAACAGGGGACTATGGCTACACCTTC.

This chain connects TRBV5-1 to TRBJ2-1; 7 nucleotides agree with TRBD1. CDR1 SGHRS and CDR2 YFSETQ come from the germline V gene. The V segment lost 4 bases and the J segment 1 base; nucleotides outside the gene matches: 5. There are 15 residues in the CDR3. The CDR3 nucleotides are TGCGCCAGCAGCCTAACAGGGGAGTCCTACAATGAGCAGTTCTTC. Translated, it gives CASSLTGESYNEQFF.

This sequence joins TRBV2 and TRBJ2-1; TRBD2 agrees at 9 bases. This CDR3 region has 14 residues. The J segment lost 3 bases and the V segment lost 4 bases, leaving 1 base of the junction unmatched. Germline CDR1 and CDR2: SNHLY and FYNNEI. CDR3: CASSGREGYNEQFF. The CDR3 DNA reads TGTGCCAGCAGTGGGCGGGAGGGCTACAATGAGCAGTTCTTC.

The DNA for the CDR3 is TGTGCCAGCAGGCGGGACACAGATACGCAGTATTTT. It codes for CASRRDTDTQYF. The chain uses TRBV2 and TRBJ2-3, with D perhaps matching TRBD2 (6 bases). The CDR3 extends over 12 amino acids. Germline V gene sequence: CDR1 SNHLY, CDR2 FYNNEI. The V end lost 6 bases, the J end lost 2 bases, and 6 bases lay between the germline ends.

The chain uses TRBV29-1 and TRBJ2-5; D perhaps matches TRBD2 (5 bases). V was cut by 6 bases and J by 5 bases, with 16 bases left in between. The CDR3 has 13 amino acids. Germline-derived CDR1 and CDR2 are SQVTM and ANQGSEA. The CDR3 here is CSVMGSGMETQYF. The CDR3 coding sequence is TGCAGCGTCATGGGGAGTGGGATGGAGACCCAGTACTTC.

The chain joins TRBV11-2 to TRBJ2-7; the D is unclear. This CDR3 has 13 residues. Germline CDR1 reads SGHAT; CDR2 reads FQNNGV. Trimming removed 3 bases from V and 0 bases from J, with 6 bases in between. CDR3 DNA: TGTGCCAGCAGCTTTGACCTCTCCTACGAGCAGTACTTC. It encodes CASSFDLSYEQYF.

The V call is TRBV7-2, the J call TRBJ2-3, with TRBD1 matching over 8 bases. This CDR3 is 15 amino acids long. With V trimmed by 5 bases and J by 3 bases, 7 bases remained unmatched. Germline V gene lookup returns CDR1 SGHTA and CDR2 FQGNSA. This chain's CDR3 is CASSLNRGMTDTQYF. Here the CDR3 DNA reads TGTGCCAGCAGCCTTAACAGGGGGATGACAGATACGCAGTATTTT.

A single count supports this clone. The chain has TRBV7-3 and TRBJ2-2; 7 nucleotides line up with TRBD1. With 4 bases clipped from V and 4 bases from J, the junction kept 12 bases outside the gene matches. This CDR3 comprises 17 residues. In germline, CDR1 is SGHTA, CDR2 FQGTGA. The chain's CDR3 is CASSSTGSGWTTGELFF. As DNA, the CDR3 is TGTGCCAGCAGCTCGACAGGGAGCGGATGGACCACCGGGGAGCTGTTTTTT.

J is TRBJ1-2 and V is TRBV10-2; TRBD1 matches at 11 bases. Germline V gene data show CDR1 as WSHSY and CDR2 as SAAADI. With V trimmed by 8 bases and J by 4 bases, 12 bases remained unmatched. This CDR3 has 16 amino acids. The CDR3 DNA reads TGCGCCAGCGGATCCGAGTGGACAGGGGGCGCCTATGGCTACACCTTC. It is translated as CASGSEWTGGAYGYTF.

This clone was seen a few times. This chain connects TRBV2 to TRBJ1-5; D uncertain. The CDR3 totals 13 residues. V gave up 5 bases and J gave up 1 base, with 6 bases separating them. Germline-derived CDR1 and CDR2 are SNHLY and FYNNEI. Written as DNA, the CDR3 is TGTGCCAGCAGTACATACAGCAATCAGCCCCAGCATTTT. It yields the protein CASSTYSNQPQHF.